This record concerns one TCR beta chain sequence. Its specificity is not known. This record belongs to a study of cytomegalovirus exposure and HLA in healthy donors. In the study overall: Some 180 million T cells yielded some 120 million unique TCR beta sequences in earlier analysis.

General study results and limits: Analyzed later, most CMV-associated TCR beta chains appeared HLA-restricted. About 87% or about 30% of the time was how often most TCR beta V segments were productive, according to an earlier analysis.

It was with 60 Vbeta and 13 Jbeta primers that the PCR ran. Only in-frame clones appear in the TCRdb table, and some are missing; sequencing was by immunoSEQ multiplex PCR. Of roughly 99,000 clones detected, around 77% appear once; the ten largest clones hold roughly 4.2%. From germline, CDR1 is ENHRY and CDR2 SYGVKD. The junction had 19 bases not matched to a gene; V was cut back by 3 bases and J by 2 bases. This CDR3 is 21 amino acids long. Donors had nominal health at sampling but likely had unrecorded immune exposures. This TCR was recovered from a male donor in good health and CMV-seronegative. Sequencing was done on a sample of PBMCs. The V gene is TRBV10-3, the J gene TRBJ1-4; 9 positions match TRBD1. The CDR3, as DNA: TGTGCCATCAGTGACATCCGGGACAGGGTTATTTTAGGTGCGACTAATGAAAAACTGTTTTTT. Its protein product is CAISDIRDRVILGATNEKLFF.